These T cell receptor beta chains were read from a single sample in a study of CD8+CD57+ T cells in acquired aplastic anemia. Via MiXCR, TCRdb re-called the reads, giving one row per CDR3 protein. The sample records about 48,000 distinct CDR3 sequences, around 73% being singletons. The specimen was sorted CD4+, CD8+, or CD8+CD57+ T cells (not recorded which) from PBMCs. The receptor source for this set is a human donor in good health, serving as a control. Both conserved end residues are part of each CDR3. The order of the fields is D gene, V gene, J gene, clone size, CDR3 length, CDR3 DNA, CDR3 protein. D genes are given only for firm matches. Only some rows state a clone size, as once, few, many or a class for expanded clones.

NA	TRBV2	TRBJ1-1	NA	16	TGTGCCAGCAGTAAACAGGGACATAGGAACATGGCTGAAGCTTTCTTT	CASSKQGHRNMAEAFF
NA	TRBV7-9	TRBJ2-1	medium-sized	12	TGTGCCAGCACCCGGGACGGCAATGAGCAGTTCTTC	CASTRDGNEQFF
TRBD1	TRBV10-3	TRBJ2-5	NA	14	TGTGCCATCAGCCCGACAGGGGGCAGGGAGACCCAGTACTTC	CAISPTGGRETQYF
NA	TRBV10-3	TRBJ1-3	NA	13	TGTGCCGTCAATGGGGGGTCTGGAAACACCATATATTTT	CAVNGGSGNTIYF
NA	TRBV29-1	TRBJ1-1	NA	11	TGCAGCTCCTGGGAGGGACCTGAAGCTTTCTTT	CSSWEGPEAFF
NA	TRBV9	TRBJ1-2	NA	14	TGTGCCAGCAGCGTGGACAGTTATAACTATGGCTACACCTTC	CASSVDSYNYGYTF
NA	TRBV9	TRBJ1-5	many	14	TGTGCCAGCAGCGTAGGGTCAGGCAATCAGCCCCAGCATTTT	CASSVGSGNQPQHF
TRBD1	TRBV7-9	TRBJ1-4	few	14	TGTGCCAGCAGCTTAGGGGGGACAGCTGAAAAACTGTTTTTT	CASSLGGTAEKLFF
TRBD1	TRBV2	TRBJ2-7	NA	13	TGTGCCAGCACCACGGACAGGGTATACGAGCAGTACTTC	CASTTDRVYEQYF
TRBD1	TRBV10-3	TRBJ2-7	NA	15	TGTGCCATCAGTGAGCCGGGACAGACCGGACGGGAGCAGTACTTC	CAISEPGQTGREQYF
TRBD1	TRBV10-3	TRBJ2-7	many	13	TGTGCCATCAGCGGGACAGGGGATAGCGAGCAGTACTTC	CAISGTGDSEQYF
TRBD1	TRBV7-9	TRBJ1-2	once	14	TGTGCCAGCAGCTTCCACGGGACAGCCTATGGCTACACCTTC	CASSFHGTAYGYTF
NA	TRBV19	TRBJ1-5	NA	12	TGTGCCAGTAACAAGTGGGAGCAGCCCCAGCATTTT	CASNKWEQPQHF
NA	TRBV20-1	TRBJ2-7	few	14	TGCAGTGCCCCAAGGGCCCGAGGGGCCTACGAGCAGTACTTC	CSAPRARGAYEQYF
TRBD2	TRBV7-2	TRBJ2-3	few	18	TGTGCCAGCAGCTTAGCCTCAACTAGCGGGGAGAACACAGATACGCAGTATTTT	CASSLASTSGENTDTQYF
NA	TRBV9	TRBJ2-3	NA	16	TGTGCCAGCAGCGTAGGACTGGCGGGGCGAACAGATACGCAGTATTTT	CASSVGLAGRTDTQYF
NA	TRBV5-1	TRBJ1-3	NA	15	TGCGCCAGCAGCTTGGAAGGAAACTCTGGAAACACCATATATTTT	CASSLEGNSGNTIYF
NA	TRBV7-9	TRBJ1-6	NA	14	TGTGCCAGCAGCTTAGGACGCTTTAATTCACCCCTCCACTTT	CASSLGRFNSPLHF
NA	TRBV9	TRBJ1-1	NA	15	TGTGCCAGCAGCCGATTAGGGTCCCCGAACACTGAAGCTTTCTTT	CASSRLGSPNTEAFF
TRBD1	TRBV2	TRBJ2-7	NA	11	TGTGCCAGCCATGATGGGGGGACAGGGCACTTC	CASHDGGTGHF
TRBD2	TRBV10-3	TRBJ2-3	few	15	TGTGCCATCCAGACTAGCGGGAATCCCCCAGATACGCAGTATTTT	CAIQTSGNPPDTQYF
NA	TRBV29-1	TRBJ2-3	NA	14	TGCAGCCCCGGAGGGGGGGCTAGCACAGATACGCAGTATTTT	CSPGGGASTDTQYF
TRBD2	TRBV6-5	TRBJ2-5	medium-sized	17	TGTGCCAGCAGTTACTACGGACTAGCGGGAGTCAGGGAGACCCAGTACTTC	CASSYYGLAGVRETQYF
NA	TRBV19	TRBJ1-2	NA	13	TGTGCCAGTAGTACCCAGGGTAACTATGGCTACACCTTC	CASSTQGNYGYTF